Sequencing of this TCR beta chain was carried out in a study of blood T cell repertoires in COVID-19. Data came from immunoSEQ multiplex PCR; TCRdb stores just in-frame clones and leaves some out. The sample consists of roughly 670,000 clones, approximately 90% of them appearing once. Germline assignment: CDR1 LNHDA and CDR2 SQIVND (reference sequence). This CDR3 contains 16 residues. V was clipped by 4 bases and J by 4 bases, with 19 bases between them. V usage is TRBV19 and J usage is TRBJ1-1; D is perhaps TRBD1 (5 bases). Sequenced material: peripheral blood. The sequence was obtained from a woman aged 18-35 years with acute or convalescent COVID-19. CDR3 sequence: CASSTTPRQGGTEAFF. The CDR3 DNA reads as TGTGCCAGTAGTACCACCCCCCGGCAGGGAGGCACTGAAGCTTTCTTT.